A selection of T cell receptor beta chains follows, all from one sample in a study of OX40 agonist ivuxolimab in advanced cancers. Sequencing was performed with immunoSEQ multiplex PCR; in TCRdb, only in-frame clones are kept and a portion is missing. Of about 70,000 clones in the sample, approximately 78% are singletons; the top ten hold 5%. Sequences were derived from CD4+ or CD8+ T cells sorted from blood, sampled in a trial of the OX40 agonist ivuxolimab. These receptors all come from an adult with an advanced solid tumor such as melanoma, head and neck, liver or kidney cancer. Each CDR3 is given with its conserved first and last residue. D genes are given only for firm matches. Some rows mark clone size as missing; the rest say once, few, many or name a class of expanded clone.

>TRBV10-3|TRBJ1-4|.|TRBD1
CAISRQGSEKLFF
TGTGCCATCAGCCGACAGGGGAGTGAAAAACTGTTTTTT
>TRBV28|TRBJ2-5|once|TRBD1
CASSIQGASETQYF
TGTGCCAGCAGTATACAGGGGGCATCAGAGACCCAGTACTTC
>TRBV5-6|TRBJ2-1|few|.
CASARGGSYNEQFF
TGTGCCAGCGCCCGCGGCGGCTCCTACAATGAGCAGTTCTTC
>TRBV20-1|TRBJ2-1|.|.
CSAPNDNEQFF
TGCAGTGCTCCTAACGACAATGAGCAGTTCTTC
>TRBV7-9|TRBJ2-6|.|.
CASSPNSGANVLTF
TGTGCCAGCAGCCCTAACTCTGGGGCCAACGTCCTGACTTTC
>TRBV10-2|TRBJ2-2|.|.
CASLSTGELFF
TGCGCCAGCCTGAGCACCGGGGAGCTGTTTTTT
>TRBV7-2|TRBJ2-5|few|.
CASSPLVETQYF
TGTGCCAGCAGCCCTTTAGTAGAGACCCAGTACTTC
>TRBV7-9|TRBJ2-5|.|TRBD2
CASSLAVAGDGETQYF
TGTGCCAGCAGCTTAGCTGTAGCGGGGGATGGGGAGACCCAGTACTTC
>TRBV9|TRBJ1-1|few|.
CASSVVWVQDVGEAFF
TGTGCCAGCAGCGTAGTCTGGGTACAGGACGTTGGTGAAGCTTTCTTT
>TRBV2|TRBJ2-1|.|TRBD2
CASSEWRLAGDDEQFF
TGTGCCAGCAGTGAATGGCGGCTAGCGGGAGACGATGAGCAGTTCTTC
>TRBV9|TRBJ2-1|.|TRBD1
CASSVDGQGINEQFF
TGTGCCAGCAGCGTAGATGGACAGGGGATCAATGAGCAGTTCTTC
>TRBV5-1|TRBJ1-2|.|.
CASSLTSNYGYTF
TGCGCCAGCAGCTTGACCTCCAACTATGGCTACACCTTC
>TRBV29-1|TRBJ2-3|few|TRBD1
CSVANPRTGDTDTQYF
TGCAGCGTCGCTAACCCGCGGACAGGCGACACAGATACGCAGTATTTT
>TRBV5-4|TRBJ2-7|.|TRBD2
CASSKLAGESYEQYF
TGTGCCAGCAGCAAACTAGCGGGAGAGTCCTACGAGCAGTACTTC
>TRBV4-3|TRBJ1-2|once|.
CASSQGAGTATYYGYTF
TGCGCCAGCAGCCAGGGCGCCGGGACCGCTACTTACTATGGCTACACCTTC
>TRBV6-5|TRBJ1-4|.|TRBD1
CASSYSGQGGEKLFF
TGTGCCAGCAGTTACTCCGGACAGGGAGGTGAAAAACTGTTTTTT
>TRBV6-4|TRBJ1-1|.|TRBD1
CASSSGQENTEAFF
TGTGCCAGCAGTTCGGGACAGGAGAACACTGAAGCTTTCTTT
>TRBV5-1|TRBJ2-5|.|.
CASSLEAVQETQYF
TGCGCCAGCAGCTTGGAAGCGGTCCAAGAGACCCAGTACTTC
>TRBV9|TRBJ2-1|.|.
CASSVQTSNEQFF
TGTGCCAGCAGCGTACAGACCTCCAATGAGCAGTTCTTC
>TRBV19|TRBJ1-3|.|.
CASADSGVFAGNTIYF
TGTGCCAGCGCTGATTCCGGGGTTTTTGCTGGAAACACCATATATTTT
>TRBV5-1|TRBJ2-5|.|.
CASSYRTHQETQYF
TGCGCCAGCAGCTACAGAACACACCAAGAGACCCAGTACTTC
>TRBV18|TRBJ2-2|.|.
CASSLVPLPNTGELFF
TGTGCCAGCTCCCTCGTCCCCCTTCCGAACACCGGGGAGCTGTTTTTT
>TRBV25-1|TRBJ2-5|.|.
CASSWEGRGTETQYF
TGTGCCAGCAGTTGGGAGGGCAGGGGGACGGAGACCCAGTACTTC
>TRBV18|TRBJ2-7|.|.
CASSPPGIINEQYF
TGTGCCAGCTCACCCCCAGGGATCATCAACGAGCAGTACTTC
>TRBV18|TRBJ2-7|.|TRBD1
CASSPGQTYEQYF
TGTGCCAGCTCACCGGGACAGACCTACGAGCAGTACTTC
>TRBV5-4|TRBJ2-5|.|TRBD1
CASSFDRGSETQYF
TGTGCCAGCAGCTTCGACAGGGGTTCAGAGACCCAGTACTTC
>TRBV6-6|TRBJ1-2|.|TRBD1
CASSRTGTDYGYTF
TGTGCCAGCAGCCGCACCGGGACAGATTATGGCTACACCTTC
>TRBV6-5|TRBJ2-7|.|TRBD2
CASSYGTSGSSYEQYF
TGTGCCAGCAGTTACGGGACTAGCGGAAGCTCCTACGAGCAGTACTTC
>TRBV7-6|TRBJ2-1|.|.
CASSLAIQINEQFF
TGTGCCAGCAGCTTAGCGATTCAGATCAATGAGCAGTTCTTC
>TRBV2|TRBJ1-5|.|.
CASSDPFPSNQPQHF
TGTGCCAGCAGTGACCCCTTCCCTAGCAATCAGCCCCAGCATTTT
>TRBV25-1|TRBJ2-4|.|.
CASSVLGKNIQYF
TGTGCCAGCAGTGTATTAGGAAAAAACATTCAGTACTTC
>TRBV7-9|TRBJ1-2|.|.
CATGLRELIYGYTF
TGTGCCACGGGACTCAGGGAATTAATTTATGGCTACACCTTC
>TRBV4-1|TRBJ1-4|.|.
CASSQVWTNEKLFF
TGCGCCAGCAGCCAAGTATGGACAAATGAAAAACTGTTTTTT
>TRBV11-1|TRBJ1-6|.|.
CASSLRSEGSPLHF
TGTGCCAGCAGCTTACGCTCAGAGGGGTCACCCCTCCACTTT